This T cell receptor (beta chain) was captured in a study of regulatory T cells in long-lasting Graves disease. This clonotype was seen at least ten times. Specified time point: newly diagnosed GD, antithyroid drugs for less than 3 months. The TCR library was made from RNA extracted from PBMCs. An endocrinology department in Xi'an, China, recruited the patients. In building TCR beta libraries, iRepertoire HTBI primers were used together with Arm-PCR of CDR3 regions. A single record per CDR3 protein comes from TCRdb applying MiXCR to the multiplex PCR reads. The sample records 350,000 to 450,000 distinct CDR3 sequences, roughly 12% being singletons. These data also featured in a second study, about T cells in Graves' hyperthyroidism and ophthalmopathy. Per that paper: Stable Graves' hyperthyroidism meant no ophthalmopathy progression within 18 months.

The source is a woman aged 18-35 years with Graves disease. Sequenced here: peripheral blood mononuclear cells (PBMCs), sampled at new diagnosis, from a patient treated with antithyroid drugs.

For the CDR3, the DNA is TGTGCCCAACAGGGAATGAACACTGAAGCTTTCTTT. Residues: CAQQGMNTEAFF. The chain uses TRBV7-9 and TRBJ1-1, with a tentative D call TRBD1 (6 bases). The ends were cut back, 11 bases at V and 0 bases at J, with 10 bases in the middle. The CDR3 contains 12 residues. The germline V gene has CDR1 SEHNR and CDR2 FQNEAQ (reference sequence).